A single sample gave rise to the 19 T cell receptor beta chains below, sequenced in a study of blood T cell repertoires in COVID-19 (dated by TCRdb to 2020 to 2021). Library preparation was by the immunoSEQ multiplex PCR assay. TCRdb retrieved this table from immuneACCESS and kept in-frame rearrangements only. Not all clones are present; in checked studies, unresolved V genes account for under half, and no reason is known for the remainder. In this sample the table shows over 130,000 clones, about 87% of which occur a single time. The ten largest make up roughly 3.7% of the sample. The specimen was PBMCs or T cells enriched from blood (not recorded which). These receptors were collected from a man in his fifties in a cohort exposed to, infected with or recovered from COVID-19 (not recorded which).

The gene calls are TRBV9 and TRBJ1-5, with D tentatively TRBD1 (6 bases). Per germline, CDR1 SGDLS and CDR2 YYNGEE. V was clipped by 4 bases and J by 1 base, with 12 bases between them. The CDR3 spans 15 residues. CDR3 nucleotide sequence: TGTGCCAGCAGCTCACACCAGGGGAGCAATCAGCCCCAGCATTTT. Protein: CASSSHQGSNQPQHF.

V usage is TRBV12-3 or TRBV12-4 and J usage is TRBJ2-5, with 11 nucleotides matching TRBD2. CDR3 length: 13 residues. The V segment lost 8 bases and the J segment 4 bases; nucleotides outside the gene matches: 3. Written as DNA, the CDR3 is TGTGCCAGCGGACTAGCGGGTGGAGAGACCCAGTACTTC. It translates to CASGLAGGETQYF.

This sequence joins TRBV5-6 and TRBJ1-1, with a possible D match to TRBD1 (6 bases). Between the trimmed V and J ends, which lost 0 bases and 4 bases, there was a span of 13 bases. This CDR3 spans 15 amino acids. CDR1 SGHDT and CDR2 YYEEEE come from the germline V gene. CDR3 bases: TGTGCCAGCAGCTTGGCGGGAGGGGGTACCACTGAAGCTTTCTTT. This sequence encodes CASSLAGGGTTEAFF.

The V call is TRBV7-9, the J call TRBJ1-2; the D gene is possibly TRBD1 (6 bases). Trimming removed 1 base at V and 9 bases at J, with 18 bases between. CDR3 length equals 15 residues. The germline gives CDR1 SEHNR, CDR2 FQNEAQ (reference sequence). In nucleotides, the CDR3 is TGTGCCAGCAGCTTAGACGGGGGGCCCCGGTCGAGCTACACCTTC. Its translation: CASSLDGGPRSSYTF.

Only a few counts were recorded for this clone. The chain carries TRBV7-9 and TRBJ1-2, with TRBD1 matching over 8 bases. This CDR3 spans 13 amino acids. J lost 7 bases, V lost 5 bases, and 6 bases had no gene match. Germline CDR1 and CDR2: SEHNR and FQNEAQ (reference sequence). CDR3 nucleotides: TGTGCCAGCAGCCTCGGGACAGGCGTTGGCTACACCTTC. Translated: CASSLGTGVGYTF.

Comments on this clone: In the same sample, other DNA sequences code for this CDR3. The rearrangement joins TRBV11-2 to TRBJ1-2, with D maybe TRBD1 (6 bases). V was cut by 1 base and J by 5 bases, with 8 bases left in between. The CDR3 is 13 residues long. The germline V gene encodes CDR1 SGHAT and CDR2 FQNNGV. CDR3 in amino acids: CASSLAGVYGYTF. In DNA, the CDR3 is TGTGCCAGCAGCTTAGCAGGGGTTTATGGCTACACCTTC.

The V gene is TRBV23-1, the J gene TRBJ1-5; D is possibly TRBD1 (6 bases). TRBV23-1 is designated an ORF whose function remains uncertain. The CDR3 has 18 residues. V lost 5 bases, J lost 2 bases, and 22 bases lay in between. CDR3 sequence reads: CASSYRANAPYGNQPQHF. The DNA for the CDR3 is TGCGCCAGCAGTTACAGGGCGAACGCACCCTATGGCAATCAGCCCCAGCATTTT.

The V call is TRBV29-1, the J call TRBJ2-2, with D possibly being TRBD1 (5 bases). Germline assignment: CDR1 SQVTM and CDR2 ANQGSEA. This CDR3 contains 11 residues. Between the trimmed V and J ends, which lost 4 bases and 9 bases, there was a span of 9 bases. CDR3 sequence: CSVVRGRELFF. CDR3 coding DNA: TGCAGCGTTGTAAGGGGCCGGGAGCTGTTTTTT.

The V and J genes are TRBV28 and TRBJ1-4; 7 nucleotides line up with TRBD1. CDR3 length: 14 amino acids. From germline, CDR1 is MDHEN and CDR2 SYDVKM. Trimming at V came to 6 bases and at J to 2 bases, leaving 3 bases not matched to a gene. CDR3 sequence reads: CASSGGQTNEKLFF. In nucleotides, the CDR3 is TGTGCCAGCAGCGGGGGACAGACTAATGAAAAACTGTTTTTT.

This clone was seen just once. The J gene is TRBJ2-4, the V gene TRBV15, with TRBD1 matching over 7 bases. With 0 bases clipped from V and 3 bases from J, the junction kept 2 bases outside the gene matches. The CDR3 consists of 15 residues. Germline assignment: CDR1 LNHNV and CDR2 YYDKDF (reference sequence). DNA of the CDR3: TGTGCCACCAGCAGAGATCGGGACAGCAAAAACATTCAGTACTTC. Protein product: CATSRDRDSKNIQYF.

V gene TRBV27 combines with J gene TRBJ1-2; 8 bases align to TRBD1. Trimming took 7 bases from V and 4 from J; bases not matched to a gene: 5. Germline-derived CDR1 and CDR2 are MNHEY and SMNVEV (reference sequence). The CDR3 is made up of 13 amino acids. CDR3: CASKRTGTYGYTF. The CDR3 bases are TGTGCCAGCAAAAGGACAGGGACCTATGGCTACACCTTC.

The chain has TRBV9 and TRBJ2-3, with TRBD2 matching 14 bases. With 4 bases clipped from V and 0 bases from J, the junction kept 7 bases outside the gene matches. The length of the CDR3 is 18 residues. Germline values: CDR1 SGDLS, CDR2 YYNGEE. CDR3 amino acids: CASSQGTSGGSSTDTQYF. In DNA, the CDR3 is TGTGCCAGCAGCCAGGGGACTAGCGGGGGCTCTAGCACAGATACGCAGTATTTT. The full variable domain, its missing parts supplied by reference TRBV9 and TRBJ2-3, is DSGVTQTPKHLITATGQRVTLRCSPRSGDLSVYWYQQSLDQGLQFLIQYYNGEERAKGNILERFSAQQFPDLHSELNLSSLELGDSALYFCASSQGTSGGSSTDTQYFGPGTRLTVL.

Only a few counts were recorded for this clone. The CDR3 DNA reads TGCGCCAGCACAGGGGTAGTCACTGAAGCTTTCTTT. Translated, it gives CASTGVVTEAFF. The rearrangement joins TRBV10-2 to TRBJ1-1, with D perhaps TRBD1 (6 bases). The CDR3 loop spans 12 amino acids. Germline assignment: CDR1 WSHSY and CDR2 SAAADI. V gave up 7 bases and J gave up 4 bases, with 10 bases separating them.

The rearrangement uses TRBV10-3 and TRBJ1-5; D possibly corresponds to TRBD1 (6 bases). The germline CDR1 and CDR2 sequences are ENHRY and SYGVKD. V dropped 11 bases and J dropped 0 bases, with 11 bases sitting between them. The CDR3 loop spans 13 amino acids. CDR3 bases: TGTGCCTCGAGGGACAATAGCAATCAGCCCCAGCATTTT. Translation: CASRDNSNQPQHF.

The chain has TRBV30 and TRBJ1-5, with 9 nucleotides matching TRBD1. CDR3 length: 16 residues. Germline V gene sequence: CDR1 GTSNPN, CDR2 SVGIG (reference sequence). CDR3 DNA: TGTGCTTACCGGGACAGGGACCTGTATAGCAATCAGCCCCAGCATTTT. Amino acid sequence: CAYRDRDLYSNQPQHF.

The chain couples TRBV7-2 to TRBJ2-1; 7 bases are a match to TRBD1. J lost 2 bases, V lost 4 bases, and 14 bases had no gene match. The CDR3 runs to 18 residues. Germline loops: CDR1 SGHTA, CDR2 FQGNSA. CDR3 nucleotides: TGTGCCAGCAGCTGGGCAGGGGGTATAGGATACCCCTACAATGAGCAGTTCTTC. Residues: CASSWAGGIGYPYNEQFF.

The chain has TRBV9 and TRBJ2-5; D perhaps matches TRBD2 (6 bases). V lost 4 bases and J 2 bases, leaving 21 bases between the germline ends. The germline gives CDR1 SGDLS, CDR2 YYNGEE. The CDR3 is 17 residues long. As DNA, the CDR3 is TGTGCCAGCAGCCCCCGGGCAGGGAGGAGTAGGCAAGAGACCCAGTACTTC. Translation gives CASSPRAGRSRQETQYF. The full variable domain, its missing parts supplied by reference TRBV9 and TRBJ2-5, is DSGVTQTPKHLITATGQRVTLRCSPRSGDLSVYWYQQSLDQGLQFLIQYYNGEERAKGNILERFSAQQFPDLHSELNLSSLELGDSALYFCASSPRAGRSRQETQYFGPGTRLLVL.

CDR3: CASSLESGEQFF. CDR3 sequence (DNA): TGTGCCAGCAGCTTGGAATCGGGTGAGCAGTTCTTC. This chain uses TRBV7-9 with TRBJ2-1; D uncertain. The CDR3 loop spans 12 amino acids. Deletions cut 3 bases from V and 9 bases from J, with 9 bases between. CDR1 is SEHNR, CDR2 FQNEAQ, per germline (reference sequence).

The chain carries TRBV5-1 and TRBJ2-5; 9 bases map to TRBD2. This CDR3 spans 13 amino acids. Germline-derived CDR1 and CDR2 are SGHRS and YFSETQ. The ends lost 7 bases at V and 6 bases at J; junction bases unmatched: 7. The CDR3 DNA follows: TGCGCCAGCGGCCTAGCGGGAATACAGACCCAGTACTTC. This sequence encodes CASGLAGIQTQYF. The whole variable domain, remainder taken from reference TRBV5-1 and TRBJ2-5, is KAGVTQTPRYLIKTRGQQVTLSCSPISGHRSVSWYQQTPGQGLQFLFEYFSETQRNKGNFPGRFSGRQFSNSRSEMNVSTLELGDSALYLCASGLAGIQTQYFGPGTRLLVL.